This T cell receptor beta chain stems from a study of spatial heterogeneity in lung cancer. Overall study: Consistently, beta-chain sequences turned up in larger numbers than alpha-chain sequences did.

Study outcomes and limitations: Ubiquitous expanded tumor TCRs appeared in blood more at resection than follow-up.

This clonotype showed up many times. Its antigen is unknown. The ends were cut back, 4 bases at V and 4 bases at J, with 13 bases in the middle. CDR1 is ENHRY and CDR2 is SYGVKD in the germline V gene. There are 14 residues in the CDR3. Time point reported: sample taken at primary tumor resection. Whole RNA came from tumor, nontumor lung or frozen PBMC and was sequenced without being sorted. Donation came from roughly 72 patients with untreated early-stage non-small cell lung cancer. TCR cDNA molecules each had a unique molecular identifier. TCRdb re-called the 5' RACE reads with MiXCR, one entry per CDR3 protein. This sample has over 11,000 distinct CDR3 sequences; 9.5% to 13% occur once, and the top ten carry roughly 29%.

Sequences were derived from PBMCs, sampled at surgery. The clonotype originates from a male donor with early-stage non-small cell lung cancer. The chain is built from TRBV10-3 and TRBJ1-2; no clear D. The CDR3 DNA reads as TGTGCCATCAGTGTACGTTCAGCCGCCTATGGCTACACCTTC. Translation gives CAISVRSAAYGYTF.